The 12 T cell receptor beta chains given below trace back to one sample, sequenced in a study of beta chain features in type 1 diabetes. TCRB transcripts that were expressed got sequenced, as all of the isolated RNA had been reverse transcribed. This table comes from immunoSEQ multiplex PCR, and its TCRdb copy is limited to in-frame clones, with some not included. The sample records hundreds of thousands of clones, more than 12% being singletons. The antigens these receptors bind are not known. Study-level points and caveats: TCRB CDR3s from Type 1 diabetes patients were moderately but significantly shorter in all four CD4+ subsets.

The sample comprised naive CD4+ T cells from blood. These receptors were taken from a man between 18 and 35 years old with type 1 diabetes.

This clone was counted between two and nine times. The chain links TRBV18 to TRBJ1-5; D perhaps matches TRBD1 (5 bases). The V gene's germline CDR1 is KGHSH and CDR2 LQKENI. The CDR3 extends over 14 amino acids. V lost 3 bases to trimming and J lost 5 bases, with 11 bases between them. In DNA form, the CDR3 reads TGTGCCAGCTCACCTCAGGGTAGGGATCAGCCCCAGCATTTT. This encodes CASSPQGRDQPQHF.

The rearrangement uses TRBV7-2 and TRBJ2-2; D not resolved. Germline-derived CDR1 and CDR2 are SGHTA and FQGNSA. V was clipped by 5 bases and J by 6 bases, with 13 bases between them. The CDR3 is made up of 14 amino acids. CDR3: CASSPLTPSGELFF. The CDR3 nucleotides are TGTGCCAGCAGCCCACTGACACCGTCCGGGGAGCTGTTTTTT.

The chain recombines TRBV2 with TRBJ2-7; 8 bases align to TRBD2. Germline CDR1 reads SNHLY; CDR2 reads FYNNEI. The V segment lost 6 bases and the J segment 3 bases; nucleotides outside the gene matches: 10. This CDR3 is built from 15 residues. The CDR3 DNA is TGTGCCAGCAGCCCCCGAGCGGGAGAAAACTACGAGCAGTACTTC. Amino acid sequence: CASSPRAGENYEQYF.

The sample holds a few counts of this clone. This chain uses TRBV28 with TRBJ2-5; 13 nucleotides match TRBD2. V shed 4 bases, J shed 3 bases, and the junction held 5 bases outside the gene matches. Germline CDR1 reads MDHEN; CDR2 reads SYDVKM. The CDR3 has 16 residues. CDR3 DNA sequence: TGTGCCAGCAGTTCCCTACTAGCGGGGGGGAAAGAGACCCAGTACTTC. It is translated as CASSSLLAGGKETQYF.

This clone was seen more than once but under ten times. The chain employs TRBV10-3 and TRBJ1-1; D might be TRBD1 (6 bases). Looked up from germline, CDR1 is ENHRY and CDR2 is SYGVKD. V lost 7 bases and J 4 bases, leaving 19 bases between the germline ends. The CDR3 length is 15 residues. CDR3 residues: CAITAGDQLSTEAFF. The CDR3 DNA sequence: TGTGCCATCACTGCAGGGGACCAACTGTCCACTGAAGCTTTCTTT.

In this sample, this clone turned up a few times. The chain links TRBV30 to TRBJ2-1, with a tentative D call TRBD2 (7 bases). Trimming took off 4 bases at V and 1 base at J, with 17 bases between the two ends. The CDR3 has 16 amino acids. CDR1 is GTSNPN and CDR2 is SVGIG in the germline V gene (reference sequence). CDR3 loop: CAWKPRRGQSYNEQFF. DNA for the CDR3: TGTGCCTGGAAGCCGCGGCGGGGGCAGTCCTACAATGAGCAGTTCTTC.

This clone appeared a few times. This rearrangement joins TRBV6-5 to TRBJ2-7; a possible D gene is TRBD1 (6 bases). Germline loops: CDR1 MNHEY, CDR2 SVGAGI. The CDR3 has 16 amino acids. The V end lost 0 bases, the J end lost 1 base, and 13 bases lay between the germline ends. The CDR3 nucleotides read TGTGCCAGCAGTTACTCGACGGCAGGGGCGTCCTACGAGCAGTACTTC. Residues: CASSYSTAGASYEQYF.

V and J are TRBV29-1 and TRBJ2-2, with D unclear. Per the germline V gene, CDR1 is SQVTM and CDR2 is ANQGSEA. This CDR3 is built from 15 residues. Trimming pared 4 bases from V and 6 bases from J, leaving 18 bases between. The DNA for the CDR3 is TGCAGCGTTGGTGTTTGGGGTAGTAGGGCCGGGGAGCTGTTTTTT. The encoded protein is CSVGVWGSRAGELFF.

This clone was picked up a small number of times. The genes are TRBV6-5 and TRBJ1-1; no clear D. Germline values: CDR1 MNHEY, CDR2 SVGAGI. V was pared by 6 bases and J by 4 bases, with 15 bases between. The CDR3 consists of 14 residues. The CDR3 nucleotides are TGTGCCAGCAGCCGGACCCTCACTGGCACTGAAGCTTTCTTT. This translates into CASSRTLTGTEAFF.

This chain connects TRBV15 to TRBJ1-4; D gene uncertain. Germline loops: CDR1 LNHNV, CDR2 YYDKDF (reference sequence). The ends were cut back, 0 bases at V and 7 bases at J, with 9 bases in the middle. The CDR3 runs 14 residues. CDR3 bases: TGTGCCACCAGCAGAGATGCGGGGTTTGAAAAACTGTTTTTT. It yields the protein CATSRDAGFEKLFF.

This chain connects TRBV30 to TRBJ2-5; D unclear. This CDR3 comprises 12 residues. With 0 bases removed from V and 4 bases from J, the gap between germline ends came to 6 bases. Per germline, CDR1 GTSNPN and CDR2 SVGIG (reference sequence). DNA of the CDR3: TGTGCCTGGAGTGTAAACGCAGAGACCCAGTACTTC. Translated: CAWSVNAETQYF. The whole variable domain, remainder taken from reference TRBV30 and TRBJ2-5, is SQTIHQWPATLVQPVGSPLSLECTVEGTSNPNLYWYRQAAGRGLQLLFYSVGIGQISSEVPQNLSASRPQDRQFILSSKKLLLSDSGFYLCAWSVNAETQYFGPGTRLLVL.

This clone appeared a few times. The chain is built from TRBV23-1 and TRBJ1-1, with D possibly matching TRBD1 (5 bases). TRBV23-1 is reported as an ORF; its role is uncertain. CDR3 length: 14 amino acids. The V end was cut by 6 bases, the J end by 3 bases, with 14 bases between. CDR3 sequence reads: CASRPPGGDTEAFF. CDR3 sequence (DNA): TGCGCCAGCAGACCCCCCGGGGGGGACACTGAAGCTTTCTTT.